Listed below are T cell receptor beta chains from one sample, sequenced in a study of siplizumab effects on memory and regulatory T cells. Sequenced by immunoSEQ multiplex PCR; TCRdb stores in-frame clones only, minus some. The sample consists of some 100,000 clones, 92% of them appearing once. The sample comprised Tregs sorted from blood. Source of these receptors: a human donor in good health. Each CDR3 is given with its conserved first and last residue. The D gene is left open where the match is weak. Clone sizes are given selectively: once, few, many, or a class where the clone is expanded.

cdr3_aa: CASSRGLGSVTYEQYF; cdr3_nt: TGTGCCAGCAGCCGGGGATTGGGGAGCGTCACCTACGAGCAGTACTTC; clone_size: -; j_call: TRBJ2-7; v_call: TRBV9; d_call: -
cdr3_aa: CASTSGLAKNIQYF; cdr3_nt: TGTGCCAGTACTAGCGGGCTAGCCAAAAACATTCAGTACTTC; clone_size: -; j_call: TRBJ2-4; v_call: TRBV19; d_call: TRBD2
cdr3_aa: CASSSLGHRKEEQYF; cdr3_nt: TGTGCCAGTAGTAGTCTGGGACATCGTAAGGAAGAGCAGTACTTC; clone_size: -; j_call: TRBJ2-7; v_call: TRBV19; d_call: -
cdr3_aa: CASSPRRAEQYF; cdr3_nt: TGTGCCAGCAGTCCCCGCCGGGCCGAGCAGTACTTC; clone_size: -; j_call: TRBJ2-7; v_call: TRBV28; d_call: -
cdr3_aa: CASPTTILRAGPSGLSYNEQFF; cdr3_nt: TGTGCCAGCCCGACGACTATACTTAGGGCAGGTCCCTCGGGGCTCTCCTACAATGAGCAGTTCTTC; clone_size: -; j_call: TRBJ2-1; v_call: TRBV27; d_call: -
cdr3_aa: CASSFGQGNTEAFF; cdr3_nt: TGTGCCAGTAGTTTCGGACAGGGCAACACTGAAGCTTTCTTT; clone_size: few; j_call: TRBJ1-1; v_call: TRBV19; d_call: TRBD1
cdr3_aa: CASSSDRGYGYTF; cdr3_nt: TGTGCCAGCAGTTCTGACAGGGGGTATGGCTACACCTTC; clone_size: once; j_call: TRBJ1-2; v_call: TRBV25-1; d_call: TRBD1
cdr3_aa: CASTQIGNTEAFF; cdr3_nt: TGTGCCAGCACCCAAATAGGGAACACTGAAGCTTTCTTT; clone_size: -; j_call: TRBJ1-1; v_call: TRBV6-1; d_call: -
cdr3_aa: CASSLGTGELFF; cdr3_nt: TGTGCCAGCAGTTTAGGGACCGGGGAGCTGTTTTTT; clone_size: -; j_call: TRBJ2-2; v_call: TRBV28; d_call: -
cdr3_aa: CAISQVSTSGLYGYTF; cdr3_nt: TGTGCCATCAGCCAAGTCTCGACCTCGGGACTCTATGGCTACACCTTC; clone_size: once; j_call: TRBJ1-2; v_call: TRBV10-3; d_call: -
cdr3_aa: CASSLSDGLLNQPQHF; cdr3_nt: TGTGCCAGCAGTTTAAGTGACGGACTCCTTAATCAGCCCCAGCATTTT; clone_size: -; j_call: TRBJ1-5; v_call: TRBV28; d_call: -
cdr3_aa: CASNRNGWAQSGEQYF; cdr3_nt: TGTGCCAGCAATCGAAATGGGTGGGCCCAATCGGGGGAGCAGTACTTC; clone_size: -; j_call: TRBJ2-7; v_call: TRBV4-2; d_call: -
cdr3_aa: CASSGKPYGYTF; cdr3_nt: TGTGCCAGTTCCGGGAAACCCTATGGCTACACCTTC; clone_size: -; j_call: TRBJ1-2; v_call: TRBV28; d_call: -
cdr3_aa: CASRPGQDINFSSGELFF; cdr3_nt: TGTGCCAGTAGGCCGGGACAGGACATTAACTTCTCCTCCGGGGAGCTGTTTTTT; clone_size: once; j_call: TRBJ2-2; v_call: TRBV19; d_call: TRBD1
cdr3_aa: CASGSGAAGYTF; cdr3_nt: TGTGCCAGCGGCAGTGGGGCTGCTGGCTACACCTTC; clone_size: once; j_call: TRBJ1-2; v_call: TRBV2; d_call: -
cdr3_aa: CASSFGAGGTDTQYF; cdr3_nt: TGTGCCAGCAGTTTTGGGGCGGGGGGCACAGATACGCAGTATTTT; clone_size: once; j_call: TRBJ2-3; v_call: TRBV6-1; d_call: TRBD2
cdr3_aa: CASSSGLAALAKNIQYF; cdr3_nt: TGCGCCAGCAGCTCGGGACTAGCGGCTCTAGCCAAAAACATTCAGTACTTC; clone_size: -; j_call: TRBJ2-4; v_call: TRBV5-1; d_call: TRBD2
cdr3_aa: CASSLKVLAGYNEQFF; cdr3_nt: TGTGCCAGCAGCTTGAAGGTACTAGCGGGGTACAATGAGCAGTTCTTC; clone_size: -; j_call: TRBJ2-1; v_call: TRBV5-4; d_call: TRBD2
cdr3_aa: CASSTIQETQYF; cdr3_nt: TGCGCCAGCAGCACGATACAAGAGACCCAGTACTTC; clone_size: -; j_call: TRBJ2-5; v_call: TRBV5-1; d_call: -
cdr3_aa: CASSQETGSRYGYTF; cdr3_nt: TGCGCCAGCAGCCAAGAGACAGGGAGTAGATATGGCTACACCTTC; clone_size: -; j_call: TRBJ1-2; v_call: TRBV5-1; d_call: TRBD1
cdr3_aa: CASSLVWRITQETQYF; cdr3_nt: TGTGCCAGCAGCTTAGTGTGGCGGATCACCCAAGAGACCCAGTACTTC; clone_size: once; j_call: TRBJ2-5; v_call: TRBV7-2; d_call: -
cdr3_aa: CASSLSTVETQYF; cdr3_nt: TGTGCCAGCAGCCTGAGTACGGTTGAGACCCAGTACTTC; clone_size: -; j_call: TRBJ2-5; v_call: TRBV9; d_call: -
cdr3_aa: CASSPLAGANEQYF; cdr3_nt: TGTGCCAGCAGCCCCTTAGCGGGAGCAAACGAGCAGTACTTC; clone_size: -; j_call: TRBJ2-7; v_call: TRBV11-2; d_call: TRBD2
cdr3_aa: CASSLAQASSGNTIYF; cdr3_nt: TGTGCCAGCAGCTTAGCGCAGGCAAGCTCTGGAAACACCATATATTTT; clone_size: -; j_call: TRBJ1-3; v_call: TRBV7-2; d_call: -
cdr3_aa: CASSLGGTSYNEQFF; cdr3_nt: TGTGCCAGCAGCTTAGGCGGGACCTCCTACAATGAGCAGTTCTTC; clone_size: -; j_call: TRBJ2-1; v_call: TRBV11-3; d_call: -
cdr3_aa: CASSLGGVGSNQPQHF; cdr3_nt: TGTGCCAGCAGTTTAGGGGGCGTTGGTAGCAATCAGCCCCAGCATTTT; clone_size: -; j_call: TRBJ1-5; v_call: TRBV28; d_call: -
cdr3_aa: CARFYKTDYSNQPQHF; cdr3_nt: TGTGCCAGATTTTACAAGACGGATTATAGCAATCAGCCCCAGCATTTT; clone_size: -; j_call: TRBJ1-5; v_call: TRBV6-4; d_call: -
cdr3_aa: CASSTGWGETQYF; cdr3_nt: TGCGCCAGCAGTACAGGGTGGGGAGAGACCCAGTACTTC; clone_size: -; j_call: TRBJ2-5; v_call: TRBV5-1; d_call: -
cdr3_aa: CTSSSKGLRKTYGYTF; cdr3_nt: TGCACCAGCAGCAGTAAAGGTTTGCGAAAGACCTATGGCTACACCTTC; clone_size: once; j_call: TRBJ1-2; v_call: TRBV1; d_call: -
cdr3_aa: CASSPGGGKGGNQPQHF; cdr3_nt: TGTGCCAGCAGCCCAGGAGGCGGGAAGGGAGGCAATCAGCCCCAGCATTTT; clone_size: -; j_call: TRBJ1-5; v_call: TRBV7-2; d_call: -
cdr3_aa: CASSLGRAGNTEAFF; cdr3_nt: TGTGCCAGCAGCTTAGGAAGGGCGGGGAACACTGAAGCTTTCTTT; clone_size: once; j_call: TRBJ1-1; v_call: TRBV7-2; d_call: -
cdr3_aa: CASSVEGGGGYGYTF; cdr3_nt: TGTGCCAGCAGTGTCGAAGGAGGGGGCGGCTATGGCTACACCTTC; clone_size: once; j_call: TRBJ1-2; v_call: TRBV2; d_call: TRBD1
cdr3_aa: CASSLEGVGELFF; cdr3_nt: TGTGCCAGCAGCTTAGAGGGGGTCGGGGAGCTGTTTTTT; clone_size: -; j_call: TRBJ2-2; v_call: TRBV7-3; d_call: -
cdr3_aa: CASIPQQGYGYTF; cdr3_nt: TGTGCCAGTATTCCCCAGCAGGGCTATGGCTACACCTTC; clone_size: once; j_call: TRBJ1-2; v_call: TRBV19; d_call: -
cdr3_aa: CAHQASGFGNEQFF; cdr3_nt: TGTGCCCACCAAGCTTCCGGGTTCGGCAATGAGCAGTTCTTC; clone_size: -; j_call: TRBJ2-1; v_call: TRBV30; d_call: -
cdr3_aa: CASSFPGRTEAFF; cdr3_nt: TGTGCCAGCAGCTTTCCCGGGCGGACAGAAGCTTTCTTT; clone_size: once; j_call: TRBJ1-1; v_call: TRBV5-8; d_call: -
cdr3_aa: CASSWPGQGEVDTQYF; cdr3_nt: TGTGCCAGCAGCTGGCCGGGACAGGGGGAGGTAGATACGCAGTATTTT; clone_size: -; j_call: TRBJ2-3; v_call: TRBV5-6; d_call: TRBD1
cdr3_aa: CASSDPDRDPYEQYF; cdr3_nt: TGTGCCAGCAGTGATCCGGACAGGGATCCCTACGAGCAGTACTTC; clone_size: -; j_call: TRBJ2-7; v_call: TRBV25-1; d_call: TRBD1
cdr3_aa: CASSYPQGPGELFF; cdr3_nt: TGTGCCAGCAGTTATCCCCAGGGGCCCGGGGAGCTGTTTTTT; clone_size: -; j_call: TRBJ2-2; v_call: TRBV6-6; d_call: -
cdr3_aa: CASSPSLTGQGASDTQYF; cdr3_nt: TGTGCCAGCTCACCCTCCCTAACGGGACAGGGGGCGTCAGATACGCAGTATTTT; clone_size: few; j_call: TRBJ2-3; v_call: TRBV18; d_call: TRBD1
cdr3_aa: CSAWTGTLAESTDTQYF; cdr3_nt: TGCAGCGCCTGGACAGGGACACTAGCGGAGTCCACAGATACGCAGTATTTT; clone_size: -; j_call: TRBJ2-3; v_call: TRBV29-1; d_call: -
cdr3_aa: CASSVAVGSVNTEAFF; cdr3_nt: TGTGCCAGCAGCGTAGCCGTAGGGTCCGTGAACACTGAAGCTTTCTTT; clone_size: -; j_call: TRBJ1-1; v_call: TRBV9; d_call: -
cdr3_aa: CASRARANYGYTF; cdr3_nt: TGTGCCAGCAGGGCCCGGGCTAACTATGGCTACACCTTC; clone_size: -; j_call: TRBJ1-2; v_call: TRBV28; d_call: -
cdr3_aa: CASSPGSRVGNEQFF; cdr3_nt: TGCGCCAGCAGCCCCGGGAGTCGCGTTGGCAATGAGCAGTTCTTC; clone_size: -; j_call: TRBJ2-1; v_call: TRBV5-1; d_call: -
cdr3_aa: CASSSSASYEQYF; cdr3_nt: TGTGCCAGCAGTAGTAGCGCTTCCTACGAGCAGTACTTC; clone_size: -; j_call: TRBJ2-7; v_call: TRBV6-1; d_call: -
cdr3_aa: CASSPRAAGVANEQFF; cdr3_nt: TGCGCCAGCAGCCCCAGGGCGGCGGGAGTAGCCAATGAGCAGTTCTTC; clone_size: -; j_call: TRBJ2-1; v_call: TRBV4-1; d_call: TRBD2
cdr3_aa: CASSLQTGHQPQHF; cdr3_nt: TGTGCCAGCAGCCTCCAGACAGGGCATCAGCCCCAGCATTTT; clone_size: -; j_call: TRBJ1-5; v_call: TRBV7-2; d_call: TRBD1
cdr3_aa: CASSLGGRAQETQYF; cdr3_nt: TGCGCCAGCAGCTTGGGCGGGAGGGCCCAAGAGACCCAGTACTTC; clone_size: -; j_call: TRBJ2-5; v_call: TRBV5-1; d_call: TRBD2